The 9 T cell receptor beta chains given below trace back to one sample, sequenced in a study of CD8 T cells in Susac syndrome. Reverse transcription of roughly 0.45 to 1 ug RNA used random hexamers. Via MiXCR, TCRdb re-called the immunoSEQ multiplex PCR reads, giving one row per CDR3 protein. The data show about 190,000 distinct CDR3 sequences, with under 97% seen just once and around 0.1% held by the top ten. The sequencing sample was made of CD4+ T cells from PBMCs. The receptors derive from a human donor with Susac syndrome.

J is TRBJ2-5 and V is TRBV25-1; TRBD2 might be the D (5 bases). V was shortened by 5 bases and J by 2 bases, with 9 bases between the two germline ends. CDR1 is MGHDK and CDR2 is SYGVNS in the germline V gene. This CDR3 is 13 amino acids long. As DNA, the CDR3 is TGTGCCAGCAGTAGCGGTTTTCAAGAGACCCAGTACTTC. The encoded protein is CASSSGFQETQYF.

The V call is TRBV30, the J call TRBJ1-2; tentatively, D is TRBD1 (5 bases). The germline V and J ends were trimmed by 1 base and 8 bases, with 14 bases remaining between them. This CDR3 region has 13 residues. CDR1 and CDR2 from the germline V gene are GTSNPN and SVGIG (reference sequence). The CDR3 bases are TGTGCCTGGAGTGCCGGGCCCCAGGGCGGCTACACCTTC. Its translation is CAWSAGPQGGYTF.

The V and J genes are TRBV19 and TRBJ1-6; TRBD1 agrees at 8 bases. This CDR3 is 14 amino acids long. The junction had 10 bases not matched to a gene; V was cut back by 5 bases and J by 13 bases. Germline CDR1 LNHDA, CDR2 SQIVND (reference sequence). The DNA of the CDR3 is TGTGCCAGTAGTCCTGGGACAGGCCAAGGGCCCCTCCACTTT. Translation gives CASSPGTGQGPLHF.

CDR3 in DNA: TGTGCCAGCAGCTTGGGACAGGGTGGTGACAAAAACATTCAGTACTTC. Its protein product is CASSLGQGGDKNIQYF. J is TRBJ2-4 and V is TRBV7-6; the match to TRBD1 covers 9 bases. The junction had 6 bases not matched to a gene; V was cut back by 3 bases and J by 3 bases. The CDR3 totals 16 residues. Germline V lookup: CDR1 SGHVS, CDR2 FNYEAQ.

The chain uses TRBV29-1 and TRBJ1-5; TRBD1 is a possible D gene (6 bases). The CDR3 covers 12 residues. The V gene lost 6 bases and the J gene lost 4 bases, with 10 bases spanning the gap. In germline, CDR1 is SQVTM, CDR2 ANQGSEA. CDR3 bases: TGCAGCGTCGGACAGCTAAATCAGCCCCAGCATTTT. Translation: CSVGQLNQPQHF.

This sequence joins TRBV30 and TRBJ2-5; D not resolved. Trimming cost V 2 bases and J 9 bases, with 13 bases left between them. This CDR3 contains 12 residues. Germline CDR1 GTSNPN, CDR2 SVGIG (reference sequence). The chain's CDR3 is CAWSSSPTAQYF. In DNA form, the CDR3 reads TGTGCCTGGAGTTCCTCACCCACGGCCCAGTACTTC.

V gene TRBV5-1 combines with J gene TRBJ2-2, with 11 bases lining up with TRBD1. Germline CDR1 SGHRS, CDR2 YFSETQ. The J segment lost 3 bases and the V segment lost 0 bases, leaving 4 bases of the junction unmatched. The CDR3 extends over 17 amino acids. CDR3 protein: CASSLEGQGAHTGELFF. Written as DNA, the CDR3 is TGCGCCAGCAGCTTGGAAGGACAGGGGGCCCACACCGGGGAGCTGTTTTTT.

The gene calls are TRBV19 and TRBJ1-1; D remains ambiguous. V lost 5 bases and J 3 bases, leaving 7 bases between the germline ends. The CDR3 extends over 12 amino acids. The V gene's germline CDR1 is LNHDA and CDR2 SQIVND (reference sequence). CDR3 bases: TGTGCCAGTAGTCACAAGTACACTGAAGCTTTCTTT. It codes for CASSHKYTEAFF.

The V call is TRBV7-2, the J call TRBJ1-4; perhaps TRBD1 as D (6 bases). The CDR3 length is 15 residues. Trimming left V 4 bases short and J 12 bases short, with 21 bases between. The germline CDR1 and CDR2 sequences are SGHTA and FQGNSA. CDR3 coding DNA: TGTGCCAGCAGCTCCCCGGACAGCGGAGTGGGGCAACTGTTTTTT. Protein product: CASSSPDSGVGQLFF.